These 2 T cell receptor beta chains came from one sample sequenced in a study of blood T cell repertoires in COVID-19. Method: immunoSEQ multiplex PCR; TCRdb's copy keeps in-frame clones and lacks some. The data contain roughly 250,000 clones, approximately 80% of them singletons. The sequenced sample was peripheral blood. The receptors were sampled from a woman aged 80 or older with acute or convalescent COVID-19.

This clone was observed a few times. J is TRBJ1-2 and V is TRBV5-1; D is unresolved. V was clipped by 0 bases and J by 4 bases, with 13 bases between them. Germline CDR1 SGHRS, CDR2 YFSETQ. The CDR3 consists of 15 residues. CDR3 residues: CASSLATVSPYGYTF. For the CDR3, the DNA is TGCGCCAGCAGCTTGGCAACAGTATCCCCCTATGGCTACACCTTC.

The genes are TRBV6-5 and TRBJ1-3; weak D call: TRBD1 (6 bases). Germline loops: CDR1 MNHEY, CDR2 SVGAGI. Trimming removed 6 bases at V and 8 bases at J, with 14 bases between. CDR3 length: 13 residues. The CDR3 DNA reads TGTGCCAGCAGACTTACAGGGACCCACACCATATATTTT. Encoded protein: CASRLTGTHTIYF.